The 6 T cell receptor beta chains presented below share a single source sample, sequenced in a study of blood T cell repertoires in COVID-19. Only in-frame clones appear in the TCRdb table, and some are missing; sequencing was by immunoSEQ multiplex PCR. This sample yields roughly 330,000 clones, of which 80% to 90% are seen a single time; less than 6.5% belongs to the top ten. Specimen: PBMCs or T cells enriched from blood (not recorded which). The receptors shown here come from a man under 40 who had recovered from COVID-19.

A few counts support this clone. The DNA of the CDR3 is TGTGCCAGCAGCCCAAGGACAGGGGCGAACTATGGCTACACCTTC. Protein product: CASSPRTGANYGYTF. The V and J genes are TRBV7-9 and TRBJ1-2; 9 bases are a match to TRBD1. The germline V gene encodes CDR1 SEHNR and CDR2 FQNEAQ (reference sequence). The CDR3 runs to 15 residues. Trimming cost V 5 bases and J 2 bases; bases outside gene matches: 6. Full variable domain (rest looked up from reference TRBV7-9 and TRBJ1-2): DTGVSQNPRHKITKRGQNVTFRCDPISEHNRLYWYRQTLGQGPEFLTYFQNEAQLEKSRLLSDRFSAERPKGSFSTLEIQRTEQGDSAMYLCASSPRTGANYGYTFGSGTRLTVV.

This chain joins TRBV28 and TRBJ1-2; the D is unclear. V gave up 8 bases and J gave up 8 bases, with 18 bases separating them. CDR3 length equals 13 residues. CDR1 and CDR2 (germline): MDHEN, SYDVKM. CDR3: CASCRPRGFGYTF. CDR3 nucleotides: TGTGCCAGCTGCCGGCCGCGAGGGTTCGGCTACACCTTC.

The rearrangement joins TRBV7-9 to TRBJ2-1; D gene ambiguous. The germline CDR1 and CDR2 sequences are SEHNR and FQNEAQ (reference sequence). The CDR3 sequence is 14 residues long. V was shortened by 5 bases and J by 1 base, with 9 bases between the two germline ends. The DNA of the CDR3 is TGTGCCAGCAGCCTCCTGGAGTCCTACAATGAGCAGTTCTTC. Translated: CASSLLESYNEQFF.

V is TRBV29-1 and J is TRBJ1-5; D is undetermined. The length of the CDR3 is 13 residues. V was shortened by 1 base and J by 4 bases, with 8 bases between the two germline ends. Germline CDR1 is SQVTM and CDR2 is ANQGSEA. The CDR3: CSVEVNMNQPQHF. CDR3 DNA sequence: TGCAGCGTTGAAGTAAACATGAATCAGCCCCAGCATTTT.

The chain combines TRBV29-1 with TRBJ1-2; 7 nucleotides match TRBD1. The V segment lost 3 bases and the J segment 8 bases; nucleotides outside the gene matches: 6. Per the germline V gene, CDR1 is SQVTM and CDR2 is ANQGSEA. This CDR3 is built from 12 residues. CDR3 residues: CSVDQGVGGYTF. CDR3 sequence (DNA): TGCAGCGTTGATCAGGGGGTAGGGGGCTACACCTTC.

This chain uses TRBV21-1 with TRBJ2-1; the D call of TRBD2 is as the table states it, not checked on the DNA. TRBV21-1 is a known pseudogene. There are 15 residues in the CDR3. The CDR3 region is CASSRNPIATDEQFF. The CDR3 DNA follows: TGTGCCAGCAGCCGAAATCCCATAGCAACGGATGAGCAGTTCTTC.